This TCR beta chain derives from a study of cytomegalovirus exposure and HLA in healthy donors. Study as a whole: For the approximately 420 genotyped donors, about 79% fell within the Caucasian-associated ancestry cluster. General study results and limits: Among TCR beta chains, those listed as cytomegalovirus-associated numbered about 150.

A word on this clone: Its target is unknown.

The V and J ends lost 7 bases and 1 base, in that order; junction bases with no gene match: 5. The V gene's germline CDR1 is SGHTA and CDR2 FQGNSA. This CDR3 has 15 residues. The PCR made use of 60 Vbeta and 13 Jbeta primers. The repertoire was sequenced with immunoSEQ multiplex PCR; TCRdb's copy has only in-frame clones and lacks some. The data contain some 160,000 clones, 60% to 80% of them singletons. The sample comprised PBMCs. The chain recombines TRBV7-2 with TRBJ2-2, with 8 bases fitting TRBD1. This receptor was taken from a male donor in good health and CMV-seronegative. This chain's CDR3 is CASNPTGGNTGELFF. The CDR3 nucleotides are TGTGCCAGCAACCCCACAGGGGGGAACACCGGGGAGCTGTTTTTT.